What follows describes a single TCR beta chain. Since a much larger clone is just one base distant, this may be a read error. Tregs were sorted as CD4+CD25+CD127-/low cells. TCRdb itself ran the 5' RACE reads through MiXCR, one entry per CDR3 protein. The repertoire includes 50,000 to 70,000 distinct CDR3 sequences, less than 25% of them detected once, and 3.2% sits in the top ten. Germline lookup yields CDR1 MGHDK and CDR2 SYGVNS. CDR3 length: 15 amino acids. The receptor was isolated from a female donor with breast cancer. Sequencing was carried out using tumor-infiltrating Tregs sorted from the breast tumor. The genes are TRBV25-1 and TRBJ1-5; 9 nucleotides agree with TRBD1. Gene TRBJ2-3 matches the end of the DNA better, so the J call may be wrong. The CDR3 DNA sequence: TGTGCCAGCAGTGAACAGAGGACAGGGGATCAGCCCCAGTATTTT. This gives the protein CASSEQRTGDQPQYF.